This T cell receptor (beta chain) is drawn from a study of T cells after yellow fever vaccination. A remark on this clonotype: Its cognate antigen is unknown.

The 5'RACE template-switching step produced TCR cDNA and added a universal primer site and UMIs. TCRdb independently ran MiXCR on the 5' RACE reads; one entry per CDR3 protein. The table has roughly 500,000 distinct CDR3 sequences, 15% to 20% seen once. Findings of the study overall: Highly abundant clonotypes carried over from the bulk population could end up in FACS-sorted repertoires as contaminants.

From germline, CDR1 is MNHNS and CDR2 SASEGT. The CDR3 consists of 14 residues. The V segment lost 8 bases and the J segment 3 bases; nucleotides outside the gene matches: 4. This clonotype was obtained from a man aged 25 to 40 who received the YFV17D yellow fever vaccine. The input for sequencing was PBMCs, taken 15 days after the yellow fever booster vaccination. This rearrangement joins TRBV6-1 to TRBJ2-6; 7 positions agree with TRBD1. CDR3 nucleotides: TGTGCCAGCCTTGACAGGGATGGGGCCAACGTCCTGACTTTC. Translating it yields CASLDRDGANVLTF.